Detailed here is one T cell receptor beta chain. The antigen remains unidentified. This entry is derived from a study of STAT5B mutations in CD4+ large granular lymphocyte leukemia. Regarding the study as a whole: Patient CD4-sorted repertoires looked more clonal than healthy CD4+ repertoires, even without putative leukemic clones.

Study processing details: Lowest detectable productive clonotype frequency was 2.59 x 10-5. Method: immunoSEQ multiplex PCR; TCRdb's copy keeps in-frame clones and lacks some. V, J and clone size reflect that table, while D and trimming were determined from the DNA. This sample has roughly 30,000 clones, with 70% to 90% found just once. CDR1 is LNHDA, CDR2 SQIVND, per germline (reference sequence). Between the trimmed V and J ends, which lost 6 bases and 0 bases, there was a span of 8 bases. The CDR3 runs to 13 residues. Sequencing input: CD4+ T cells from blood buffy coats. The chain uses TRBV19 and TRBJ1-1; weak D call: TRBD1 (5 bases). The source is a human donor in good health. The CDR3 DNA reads TGTGCCAGTAGCTCGACAGTGAACACTGAAGCTTTCTTT. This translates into CASSSTVNTEAFF.